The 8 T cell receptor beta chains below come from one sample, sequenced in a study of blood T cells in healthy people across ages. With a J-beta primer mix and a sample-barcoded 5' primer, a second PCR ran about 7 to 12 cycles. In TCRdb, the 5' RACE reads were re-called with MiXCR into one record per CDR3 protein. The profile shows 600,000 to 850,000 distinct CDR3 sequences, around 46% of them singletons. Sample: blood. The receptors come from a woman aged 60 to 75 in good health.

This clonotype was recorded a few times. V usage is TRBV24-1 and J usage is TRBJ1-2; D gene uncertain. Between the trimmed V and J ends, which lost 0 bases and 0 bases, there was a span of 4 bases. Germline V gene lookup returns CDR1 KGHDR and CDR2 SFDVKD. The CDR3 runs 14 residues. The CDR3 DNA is TGTGCCACCAGTGATTTGAATACTAACTATGGCTACACCTTC. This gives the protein CATSDLNTNYGYTF.

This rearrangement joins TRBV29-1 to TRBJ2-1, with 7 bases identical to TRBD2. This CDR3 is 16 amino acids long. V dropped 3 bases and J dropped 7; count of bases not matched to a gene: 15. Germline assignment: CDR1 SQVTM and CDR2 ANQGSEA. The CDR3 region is CSVEGGSSWFENEQFF. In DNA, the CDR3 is TGCAGCGTTGAGGGCGGGAGTAGTTGGTTTGAGAATGAGCAGTTCTTC.

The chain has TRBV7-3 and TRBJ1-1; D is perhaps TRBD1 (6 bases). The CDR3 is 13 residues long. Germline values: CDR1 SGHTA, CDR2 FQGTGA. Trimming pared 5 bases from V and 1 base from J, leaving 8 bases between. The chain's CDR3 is CASSIQGNTEAFF. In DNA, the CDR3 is TGTGCCAGCAGCATACAGGGGAACACTGAAGCTTTCTTT.

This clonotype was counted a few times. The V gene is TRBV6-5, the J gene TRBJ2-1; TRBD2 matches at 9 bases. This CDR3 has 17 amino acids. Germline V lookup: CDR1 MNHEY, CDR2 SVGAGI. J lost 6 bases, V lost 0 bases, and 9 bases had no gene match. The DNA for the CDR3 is TGTGCCAGCAGTTACTCGAGGGCTAGCGGGAACTTCAATGAGCAGTTCTTC. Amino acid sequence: CASSYSRASGNFNEQFF.

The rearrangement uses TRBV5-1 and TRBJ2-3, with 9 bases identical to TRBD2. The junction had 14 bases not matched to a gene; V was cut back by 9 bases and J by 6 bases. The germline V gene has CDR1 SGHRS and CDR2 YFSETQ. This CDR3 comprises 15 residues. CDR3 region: CATKPSGGTRDTQYF. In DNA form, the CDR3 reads TGCGCCACCAAACCGAGCGGGGGGACCAGGGATACGCAGTATTTT.

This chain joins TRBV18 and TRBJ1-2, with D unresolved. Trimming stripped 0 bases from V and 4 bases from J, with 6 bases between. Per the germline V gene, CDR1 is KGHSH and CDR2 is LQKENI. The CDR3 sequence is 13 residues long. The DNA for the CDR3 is TGTGCCAGCTCACCACCAACGATCTATGGCTACACCTTC. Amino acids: CASSPPTIYGYTF.

The CDR3 protein is CASSETGGASYEQYF. CDR3 coding DNA: TGTGCCAGCAGCGAGACAGGGGGCGCCTCCTACGAGCAGTACTTC. The V and J genes are TRBV7-3 and TRBJ2-7; TRBD1 matches at 10 bases. CDR3 size: 15 residues. The J segment lost 0 bases and the V segment lost 5 bases, leaving 4 bases of the junction unmatched. The germline CDR1 and CDR2 sequences are SGHTA and FQGTGA.

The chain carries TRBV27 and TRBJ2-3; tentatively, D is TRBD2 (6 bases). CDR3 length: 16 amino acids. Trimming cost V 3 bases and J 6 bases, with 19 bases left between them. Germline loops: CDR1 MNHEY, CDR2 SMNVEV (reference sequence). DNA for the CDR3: TGTGCCAGCAGTTTTCCGGCGGGGAGTGGGATTGATACGCAGTATTTT. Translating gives CASSFPAGSGIDTQYF.